The present entry profiles one TCR beta chain with its context. The data belong to a study of cytomegalovirus exposure and HLA in healthy donors. Germline V CDR1 and CDR2: SQVTM, ANQGSEA. J was trimmed by 4 bases and V by 4 bases; bases with no gene match: 7. The CDR3 runs 13 residues. Primers included in the PCR were 60 Vbeta and 13 Jbeta primers. Method: immunoSEQ multiplex PCR; TCRdb's copy keeps in-frame clones and lacks some. Among under 200,000 clones listed, 82% were seen once. This sequence originates from a girl aged 2 to 10 in good health and CMV-seropositive. Sequencing was carried out using PBMCs. The chain combines TRBV29-1 with TRBJ2-7; 7 positions match TRBD2. The CDR3 region has the DNA TGCAGCGTTGGGGAGGGTGAGGTGTACGAGCAGTACTTC. Its protein product is CSVGEGEVYEQYF.